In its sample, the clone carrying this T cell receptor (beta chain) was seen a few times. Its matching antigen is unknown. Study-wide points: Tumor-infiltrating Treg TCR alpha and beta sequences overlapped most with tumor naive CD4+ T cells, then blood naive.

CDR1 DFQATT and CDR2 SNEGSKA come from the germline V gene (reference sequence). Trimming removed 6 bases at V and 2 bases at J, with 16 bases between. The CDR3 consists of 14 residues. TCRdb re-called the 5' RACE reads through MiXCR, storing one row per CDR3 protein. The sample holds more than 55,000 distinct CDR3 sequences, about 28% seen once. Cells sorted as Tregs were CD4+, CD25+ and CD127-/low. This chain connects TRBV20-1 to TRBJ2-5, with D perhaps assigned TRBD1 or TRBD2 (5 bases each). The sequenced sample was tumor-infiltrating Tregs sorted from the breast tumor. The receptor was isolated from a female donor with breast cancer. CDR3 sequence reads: CSARPVGTQETQYF. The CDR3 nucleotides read TGCAGTGCCCGTCCCGTTGGGACGCAAGAGACCCAGTACTTC.